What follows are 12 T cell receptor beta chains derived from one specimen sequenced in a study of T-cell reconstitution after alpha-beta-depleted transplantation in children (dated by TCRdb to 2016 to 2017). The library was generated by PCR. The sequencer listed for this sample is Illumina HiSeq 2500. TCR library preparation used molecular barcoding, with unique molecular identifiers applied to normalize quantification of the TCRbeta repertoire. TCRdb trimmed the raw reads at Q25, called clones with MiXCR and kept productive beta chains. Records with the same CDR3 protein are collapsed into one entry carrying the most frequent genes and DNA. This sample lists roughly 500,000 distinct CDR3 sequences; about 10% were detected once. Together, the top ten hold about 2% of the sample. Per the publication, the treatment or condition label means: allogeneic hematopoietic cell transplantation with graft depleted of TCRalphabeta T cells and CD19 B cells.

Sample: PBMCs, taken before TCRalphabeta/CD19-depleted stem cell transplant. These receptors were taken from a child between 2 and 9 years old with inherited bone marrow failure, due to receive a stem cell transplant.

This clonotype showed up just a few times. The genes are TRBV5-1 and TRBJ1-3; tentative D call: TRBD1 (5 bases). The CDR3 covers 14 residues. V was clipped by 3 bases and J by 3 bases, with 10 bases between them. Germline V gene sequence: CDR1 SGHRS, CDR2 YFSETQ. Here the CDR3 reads CASSSLGVGNTIYF. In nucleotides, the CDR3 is TGCGCCAGCAGCTCGTTGGGGGTTGGAAACACCATATATTTT.

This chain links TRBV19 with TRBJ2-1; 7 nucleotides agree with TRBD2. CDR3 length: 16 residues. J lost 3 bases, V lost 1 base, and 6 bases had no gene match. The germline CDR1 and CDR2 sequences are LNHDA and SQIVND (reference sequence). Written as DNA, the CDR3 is TGTGCCAGTAGTATAGGAGGTCCGGGGGGCTACAATGAGCAGTTCTTC. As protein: CASSIGGPGGYNEQFF. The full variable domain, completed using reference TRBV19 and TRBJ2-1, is DGGITQSPKYLFRKEGQNVTLSCEQNLNHDAMYWYRQDPGQGLRLIYYSQIVNDFQKGDIAEGYSVSREKKESFPLTVTSAQKNPTAFYLCASSIGGPGGYNEQFFGPGTRLTVL.

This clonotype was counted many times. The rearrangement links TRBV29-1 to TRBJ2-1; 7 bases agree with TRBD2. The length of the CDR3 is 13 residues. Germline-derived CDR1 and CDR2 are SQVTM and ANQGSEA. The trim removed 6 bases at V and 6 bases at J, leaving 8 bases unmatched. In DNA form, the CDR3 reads TGCAGCGTAGGACTAGTGATCCTCAATGAGCAGTTCTTC. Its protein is CSVGLVILNEQFF.

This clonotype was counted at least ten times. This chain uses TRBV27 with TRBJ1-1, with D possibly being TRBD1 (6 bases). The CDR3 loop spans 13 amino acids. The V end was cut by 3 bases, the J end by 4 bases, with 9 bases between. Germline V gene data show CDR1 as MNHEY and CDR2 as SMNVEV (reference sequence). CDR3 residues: CASSFTGTTEAFF. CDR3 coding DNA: TGTGCCAGCAGTTTTACAGGGACCACTGAAGCTTTCTTT.

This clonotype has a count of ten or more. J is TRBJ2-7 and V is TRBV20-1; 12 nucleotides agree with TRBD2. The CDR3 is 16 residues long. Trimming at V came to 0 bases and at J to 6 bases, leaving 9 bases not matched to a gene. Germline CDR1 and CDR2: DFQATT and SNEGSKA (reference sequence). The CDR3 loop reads CSARDRTSGTLPEQYF. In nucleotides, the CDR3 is TGCAGTGCTAGAGATCGGACTAGCGGGACACTGCCCGAGCAGTACTTC.

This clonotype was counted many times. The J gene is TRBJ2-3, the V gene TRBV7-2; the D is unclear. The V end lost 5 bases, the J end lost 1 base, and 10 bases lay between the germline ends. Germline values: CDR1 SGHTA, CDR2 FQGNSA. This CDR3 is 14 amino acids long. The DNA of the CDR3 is TGTGCCAGCAGCCCCCCCCCCGGCACAGATACGCAGTATTTT. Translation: CASSPPPGTDTQYF. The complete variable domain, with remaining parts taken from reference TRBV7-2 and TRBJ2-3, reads GAGVSQSPSNKVTEKGKDVELRCDPISGHTALYWYRQSLGQGLEFLIYFQGNSAPDKSGLPSDRFSAERTGGSVSTLTIQRTQQEDSAVYLCASSPPPGTDTQYFGPGTRLTVL.

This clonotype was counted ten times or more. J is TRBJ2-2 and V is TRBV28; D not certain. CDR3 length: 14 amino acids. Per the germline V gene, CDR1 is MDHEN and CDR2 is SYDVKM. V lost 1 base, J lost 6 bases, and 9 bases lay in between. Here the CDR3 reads CASSLSGYAGELFF. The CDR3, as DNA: TGTGCCAGCAGTTTATCCGGGTATGCCGGGGAGCTGTTTTTT.

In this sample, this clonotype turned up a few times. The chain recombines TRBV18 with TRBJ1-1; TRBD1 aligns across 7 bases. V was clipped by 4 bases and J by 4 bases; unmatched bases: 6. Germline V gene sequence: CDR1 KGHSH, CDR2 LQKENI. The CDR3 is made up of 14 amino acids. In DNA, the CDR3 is TGTGCCAGCTCACGGGGACAGTCGAGCACTGAAGCTTTCTTT. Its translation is CASSRGQSSTEAFF.

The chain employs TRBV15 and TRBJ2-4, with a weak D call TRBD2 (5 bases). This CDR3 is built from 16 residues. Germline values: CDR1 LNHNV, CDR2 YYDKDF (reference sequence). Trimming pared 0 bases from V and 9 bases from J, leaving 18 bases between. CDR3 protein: CATSRDTSRRGSIQYF. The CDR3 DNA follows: TGTGCCACCAGCAGAGACACTTCAAGACGTGGGAGCATTCAGTACTTC.

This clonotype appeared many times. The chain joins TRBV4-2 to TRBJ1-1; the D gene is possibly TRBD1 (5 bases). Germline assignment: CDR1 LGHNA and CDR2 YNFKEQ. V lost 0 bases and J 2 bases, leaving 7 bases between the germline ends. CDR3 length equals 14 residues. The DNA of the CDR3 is TGTGCCAGCAGCCAAGAGGGGCTCAACACTGAAGCTTTCTTT. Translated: CASSQEGLNTEAFF.

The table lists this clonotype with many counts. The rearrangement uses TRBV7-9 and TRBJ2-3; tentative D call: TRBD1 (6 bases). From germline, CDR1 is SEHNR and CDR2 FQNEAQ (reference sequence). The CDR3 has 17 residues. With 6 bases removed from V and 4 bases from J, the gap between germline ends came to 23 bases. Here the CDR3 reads CASSSRFRQVGADTQYF. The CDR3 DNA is TGTGCCAGCAGTTCACGTTTTAGACAGGTCGGGGCAGATACGCAGTATTTT.

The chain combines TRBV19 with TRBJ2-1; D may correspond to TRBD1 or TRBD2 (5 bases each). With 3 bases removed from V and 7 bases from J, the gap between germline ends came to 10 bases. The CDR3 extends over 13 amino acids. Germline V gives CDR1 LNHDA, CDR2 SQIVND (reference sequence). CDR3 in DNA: TGTGCCAGTAGTATGGGGACGGGGAATGAGCAGTTCTTC. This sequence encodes CASSMGTGNEQFF.